These 19 T cell receptor beta chains were all obtained from the same sample, sequenced in a study of blood T cell repertoires in COVID-19. Generated by immunoSEQ multiplex PCR, the TCRdb table keeps only in-frame clones and is missing some. The sample shows around 300,000 clones, approximately 90% of them seen only once. The material sequenced was peripheral blood. All receptors come from a woman in her forties or fifties with active or convalescent COVID-19.

J is TRBJ2-5 and V is TRBV3-1 (or the pseudogene TRBV3-2); 7 bases map to TRBD2. Germline lookup yields CDR1 LGHDT and CDR2 YNNKEL (reference sequence). CDR3 length equals 13 residues. J lost 3 bases, V lost 4 bases, and 2 bases had no gene match. As DNA, the CDR3 is TGTGCCAGCAGCCTTCTAGCGGAAGAGACCCAGTACTTC. Translating gives CASSLLAEETQYF.

V is TRBV10-3 and J is TRBJ1-2; tentative D call: TRBD1 (5 bases). This CDR3 is 14 amino acids long. Trimming shortened V by 5 bases and J by 7 bases, and 17 bases separated the two germline ends. Germline CDR1 and CDR2: ENHRY and SYGVKD. CDR3 nucleotides: TGTGCCATCAGTACACAGGAAATCATAGGTGGCTACACCTTC. Translation gives CAISTQEIIGGYTF.

The chain combines TRBV28 with TRBJ1-2, with 8 positions matching TRBD1. There are 15 residues in the CDR3. J gave up 4 bases and V 6 bases, and 10 bases lay outside the gene matches. Germline assignment: CDR1 MDHEN and CDR2 SYDVKM. Here the CDR3 reads CASSTRDRRRYGYTF. The CDR3, as DNA: TGTGCCAGCAGCACCCGGGACAGGAGACGCTATGGCTACACCTTC.

The chain combines TRBV13 with TRBJ2-3, with a tentative D call TRBD2 (6 bases). The germline V gene has CDR1 PRHDT and CDR2 FYEKMQ (reference sequence). Trimming left V 3 bases short and J 1 base short, with 17 bases between. This CDR3 has 17 amino acids. The chain's CDR3 is CASSFLHDGSRTDTQYF. Written as DNA, the CDR3 is TGTGCCAGCAGCTTCCTCCATGACGGGAGCCGCACAGATACGCAGTATTTT.

The chain combines TRBV14 with TRBJ2-3; 8 bases align to TRBD2. V was clipped by 4 bases and J by 6 bases; unmatched bases: 6. The CDR3 has 14 residues. Germline lookup yields CDR1 SGHDN and CDR2 FVKESK. CDR3 in DNA: TGTGCCAGCAGCCTAGCGGGGCCCCAGGATACGCAGTATTTT. Translated: CASSLAGPQDTQYF.

This chain uses TRBV30 with TRBJ1-4, with 9 bases aligning to TRBD1. CDR1 GTSNPN and CDR2 SVGIG come from the germline V gene (reference sequence). The junction had 4 bases not matched to a gene; V was cut back by 0 bases and J by 8 bases. CDR3 length: 14 residues. CDR3 residues: CAWSVDRGWEKLFF. In DNA form, the CDR3 reads TGTGCCTGGAGTGTAGACAGGGGGTGGGAAAAACTGTTTTTT.

V and J are TRBV4-1 and TRBJ2-1; no reliable D call. The CDR3 contains 14 residues. V lost 1 base and J 3 bases, leaving 7 bases between the germline ends. Per germline, CDR1 MGHRA and CDR2 YSYEKL. This CDR3 is CASSQALSYNEQFF. CDR3 nucleotide sequence: TGCGCCAGCAGCCAAGCGCTTAGCTACAATGAGCAGTTCTTC.

This chain links TRBV7-2 with TRBJ1-2, with TRBD1 matching over 10 bases. Germline V gene lookup returns CDR1 SGHTA and CDR2 FQGNSA. CDR3 length equals 16 residues. Trimming took 0 bases from V and 1 from J; bases not matched to a gene: 2. The CDR3 region is CASSLAGTGDNYGYTF. CDR3 nucleotide sequence: TGTGCCAGCAGCTTAGCCGGGACAGGGGATAACTATGGCTACACCTTC.

The J gene is TRBJ1-2, the V gene TRBV7-2, with no clear D. V lost 0 bases and J 4 bases, leaving 12 bases between the germline ends. The length of the CDR3 is 15 residues. Looked up from germline, CDR1 is SGHTA and CDR2 is FQGNSA. In nucleotides, the CDR3 is TGTGCCAGCAGCTTAGCGGCAGACCGCGGCTATGGCTACACCTTC. Translating it yields CASSLAADRGYGYTF.

J is TRBJ2-7 and V is TRBV9, with 7 bases matching TRBD1. V was pared by 4 bases and J by 3 bases, with 4 bases of the junction left unmatched. CDR1 SGDLS and CDR2 YYNGEE come from the germline V gene. The CDR3 consists of 13 residues. The CDR3 protein is CASSTGQNYEQYF. The CDR3 region has the DNA TGTGCCAGCAGCACGGGACAGAACTACGAGCAGTACTTC. Variable domain in full (rest from reference TRBV9 and TRBJ2-7): DSGVTQTPKHLITATGQRVTLRCSPRSGDLSVYWYQQSLDQGLQFLIQYYNGEERAKGNILERFSAQQFPDLHSELNLSSLELGDSALYFCASSTGQNYEQYFGPGTRLTVT.

J is TRBJ2-1 and V is TRBV12-3 or TRBV12-4, with D tentatively TRBD2 (6 bases). V was cut by 6 bases and J by 9 bases, with 15 bases left in between. This CDR3 has 13 residues. CDR3 bases: TGTGCCAGCAGCCAGACTAGTTTTTCTGAGCAGTTCTTC. Translation: CASSQTSFSEQFF.

This chain links TRBV5-1 with TRBJ2-3; D perhaps matches TRBD1 (5 bases). CDR3 length: 15 residues. V was shortened by 1 base and J by 2 bases, with 11 bases between the two germline ends. In germline, CDR1 is SGHRS, CDR2 YFSETQ. CDR3: CASSLWQGVTDTQYF. In nucleotides, the CDR3 is TGCGCCAGCAGCTTGTGGCAGGGTGTCACAGATACGCAGTATTTT.

This chain links TRBV27 with TRBJ1-2; TRBD1 is a possible D gene (5 bases). Germline loops: CDR1 MNHEY, CDR2 SMNVEV (reference sequence). This CDR3 spans 16 amino acids. The ends were cut back, 5 bases at V and 2 bases at J, with 18 bases in the middle. CDR3 DNA sequence: TGTGCCAGCAGTACCTCGGGACTTCAAACGAACTATGGCTACACCTTC. It translates to CASSTSGLQTNYGYTF.

J is TRBJ2-1 and V is TRBV11-1; 10 nucleotides line up with TRBD2. CDR1 and CDR2 from the germline V gene are SGHAT and FQDESV (reference sequence). The V segment lost 8 bases and the J segment 7 bases; nucleotides outside the gene matches: 11. This CDR3 contains 15 residues. The CDR3 loop is CASRPGGSGRNEQFF. For the CDR3, the DNA is TGTGCCAGCCGCCCGGGGGGTAGCGGGAGGAATGAGCAGTTCTTC.

V gene TRBV3-1 (or the pseudogene TRBV3-2) combines with J gene TRBJ1-6; D is undetermined. Germline-derived CDR1 and CDR2 are LGHDT and YNNKEL (reference sequence). The CDR3 is 14 residues long. Trimming pared 4 bases from V and 10 bases from J, leaving 14 bases between. The CDR3 region has the DNA TGTGCCAGCAGCCTGACTAGGACGCAGTCACCCCTCCACTTT. It encodes CASSLTRTQSPLHF.

V gene TRBV11-3 combines with J gene TRBJ2-1; TRBD2 is a possible D gene (6 bases). Per the germline V gene, CDR1 is SGHNT and CDR2 is YENEEA. V was cut by 1 base and J by 1 base, with 11 bases left in between. The CDR3 is 16 amino acids. The CDR3 is CASSLVGSGSYNEQFF. The CDR3 region has the DNA TGTGCCAGCAGCTTAGTAGGTAGCGGTTCCTACAATGAGCAGTTCTTC.

The CDR3: CASSFSLRGSSYEQYF. The CDR3 DNA sequence: TGTGCCAGCAGTTTCTCCCTCCGGGGGAGCTCCTACGAGCAGTACTTC. This rearrangement joins TRBV28 to TRBJ2-7; possibly TRBD2 for D (6 bases). Germline loops: CDR1 MDHEN, CDR2 SYDVKM. The CDR3 loop spans 16 amino acids. The V end was cut by 3 bases, the J end by 0 bases, with 15 bases between.

This clone was recorded a few times. This chain connects TRBV11-3 to TRBJ2-1, with a tentative D call TRBD2 (5 bases). Trimming left V 1 base short and J 2 bases short, with 15 bases between. This CDR3 contains 17 residues. Germline-derived CDR1 and CDR2 are SGHNT and YENEEA. The CDR3 protein is CASSLGSGIEAYNEQFF. DNA of the CDR3: TGTGCCAGCAGCTTAGGATCCGGGATTGAGGCCTACAATGAGCAGTTCTTC. Full variable domain (remainder filled in from reference TRBV11-3 and TRBJ2-1): EAGVVQSPRYKIIEKKQPVAFWCNPISGHNTLYWYLQNLGQGPELLIRYENEEAVDDSQLPKDRFSAERLKGVDSTLKIQPAELGDSAVYLCASSLGSGIEAYNEQFFGPGTRLTVL.

V usage is TRBV7-3 and J usage is TRBJ2-1; 9 bases line up with TRBD2. Unmatched junction bases numbered 1, after V lost 5 bases and J lost 2 bases. Per the germline V gene, CDR1 is SGHTA and CDR2 is FQGTGA. This CDR3 contains 14 residues. The CDR3 nucleotides are TGTGCCAGCAGCGCGGGGGGGCCCTACAATGAGCAGTTCTTC. It is translated as CASSAGGPYNEQFF.